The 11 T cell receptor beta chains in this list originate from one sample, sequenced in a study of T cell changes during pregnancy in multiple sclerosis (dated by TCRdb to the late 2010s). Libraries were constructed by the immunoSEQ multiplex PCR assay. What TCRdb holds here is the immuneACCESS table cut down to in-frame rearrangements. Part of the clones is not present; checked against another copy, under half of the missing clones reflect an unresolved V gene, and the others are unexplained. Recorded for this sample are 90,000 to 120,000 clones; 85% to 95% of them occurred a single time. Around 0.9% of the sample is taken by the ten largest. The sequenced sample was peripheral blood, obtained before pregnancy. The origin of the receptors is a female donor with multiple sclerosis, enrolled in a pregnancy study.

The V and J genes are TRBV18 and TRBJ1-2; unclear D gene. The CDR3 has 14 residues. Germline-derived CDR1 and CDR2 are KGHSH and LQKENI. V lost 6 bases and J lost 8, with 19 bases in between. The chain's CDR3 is CASSPKGRGLGYTF. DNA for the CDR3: TGTGCCAGCTCGCCCAAGGGTCGCGGACTCGGCTACACCTTC. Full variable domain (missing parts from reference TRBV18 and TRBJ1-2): NAGVMQNPRHLVRRRGQEARLRCSPMKGHSHVYWYRQLPEEGLKFMVYLQKENIIDESGMPKERFSAEFPKEGPSILRIQQVVRGDSAAYFCASSPKGRGLGYTFGSGTRLTVV.

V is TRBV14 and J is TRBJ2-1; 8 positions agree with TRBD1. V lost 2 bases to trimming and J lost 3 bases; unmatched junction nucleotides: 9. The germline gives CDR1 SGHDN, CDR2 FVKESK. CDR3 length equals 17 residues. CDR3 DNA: TGTGCCAGCAGCCAATGGACCGGACAGGGTTTCTACAATGAGCAGTTCTTC. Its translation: CASSQWTGQGFYNEQFF.

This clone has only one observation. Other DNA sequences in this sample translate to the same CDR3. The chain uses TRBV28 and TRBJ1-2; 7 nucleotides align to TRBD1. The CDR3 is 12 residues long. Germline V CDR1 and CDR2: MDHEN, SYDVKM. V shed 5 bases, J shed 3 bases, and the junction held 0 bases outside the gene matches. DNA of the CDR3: TGTGCCAGCAGTCAGGGGGACTATGGCTACACCTTC. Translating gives CASSQGDYGYTF.

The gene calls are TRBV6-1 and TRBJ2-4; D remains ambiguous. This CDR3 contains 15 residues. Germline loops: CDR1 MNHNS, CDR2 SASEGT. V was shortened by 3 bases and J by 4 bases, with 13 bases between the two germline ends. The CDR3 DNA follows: TGTGCCAGCAGTGAGCCACTCCCCACTAAAAACATTCAGTACTTC. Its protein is CASSEPLPTKNIQYF.

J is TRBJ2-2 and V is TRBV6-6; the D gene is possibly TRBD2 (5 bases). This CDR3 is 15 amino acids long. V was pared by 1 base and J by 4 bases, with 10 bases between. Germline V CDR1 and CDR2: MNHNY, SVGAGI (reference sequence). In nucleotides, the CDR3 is TGTGCCAGCAGTTACTTGCGGGCTGCCACCGGGGAGCTGTTTTTT. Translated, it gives CASSYLRAATGELFF.

CDR3 in amino acids: CASSDSPLAGAYNEQFF. The CDR3 DNA reads TGTGCCAGCAGTGACTCGCCACTAGCGGGAGCCTACAATGAGCAGTTCTTC. This sequence joins TRBV6-4 and TRBJ2-1; 11 bases agree with TRBD2. V trimming: 0 bases; J trimming: 2 bases; junction bases outside the gene matches: 3. This CDR3 comprises 17 residues. Germline-derived CDR1 and CDR2 are MRHNA and SNTAGT.

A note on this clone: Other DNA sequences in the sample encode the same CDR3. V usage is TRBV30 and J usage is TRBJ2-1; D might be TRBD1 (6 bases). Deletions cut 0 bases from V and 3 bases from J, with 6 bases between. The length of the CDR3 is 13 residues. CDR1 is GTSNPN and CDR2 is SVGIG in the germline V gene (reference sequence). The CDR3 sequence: CAWSVQGYNEQFF. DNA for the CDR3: TGTGCCTGGAGTGTACAGGGCTACAATGAGCAGTTCTTC.

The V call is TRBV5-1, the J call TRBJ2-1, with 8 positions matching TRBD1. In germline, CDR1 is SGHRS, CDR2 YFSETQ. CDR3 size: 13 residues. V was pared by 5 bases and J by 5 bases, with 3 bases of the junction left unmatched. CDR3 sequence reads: CASRDRVDNEQFF. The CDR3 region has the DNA TGCGCCAGCAGGGACAGGGTTGACAATGAGCAGTTCTTC.

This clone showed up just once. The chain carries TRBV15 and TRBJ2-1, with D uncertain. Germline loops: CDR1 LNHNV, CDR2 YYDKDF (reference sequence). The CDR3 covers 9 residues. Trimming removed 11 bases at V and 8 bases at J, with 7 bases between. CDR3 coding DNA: TGTGCCGTTTCGTATGAGCAGTTCTTC. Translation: CAVSYEQFF.

This CDR3 reads CASSLRAGHKYGYTF. CDR3 nucleotide sequence: TGTGCCAGCAGCTTACGGGCCGGACATAAATATGGCTACACCTTC. The rearrangement links TRBV7-2 to TRBJ1-2; perhaps TRBD1 as D (5 bases). V lost 2 bases, J lost 5 bases, and 15 bases lay in between. The CDR3 runs to 15 residues. CDR1 SGHTA and CDR2 FQGNSA come from the germline V gene.

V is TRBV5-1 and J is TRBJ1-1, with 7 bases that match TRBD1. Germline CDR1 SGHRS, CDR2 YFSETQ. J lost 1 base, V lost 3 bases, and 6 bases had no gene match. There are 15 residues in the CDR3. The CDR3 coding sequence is TGCGCCAGCAGCTCCCTCCCAGGGGGGAACACTGAAGCTTTCTTT. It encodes CASSSLPGGNTEAFF.